The next 6 T cell receptor beta chains were all read from a single sample in a study of CD8+ T cells in alopecia areata. Treatment defined: oral pan-JAK inhibitor, 5-10 mg twice daily. cDNA prepared by RNA extraction and subsequent reverse transcription served as the template for sequencing. TCRdb keeps only in-frame clones here, not all; method: immunoSEQ multiplex PCR. The data hold under 350,000 clones, with 55% to 70% observed a single time. The input for sequencing was CD4+ T cells sorted from blood, taken at week 24, from a patient treated with tofacitinib. These receptors originate from a human donor with alopecia areata.

The table lists this clone with a few counts. This rearrangement joins TRBV6-4 to TRBJ2-1, with 11 bases matching TRBD2. CDR1 and CDR2 from the germline V gene are MRHNA and SNTAGT. This CDR3 is 15 amino acids long. The J segment lost 3 bases and the V segment lost 6 bases, leaving 4 bases of the junction unmatched. The CDR3 sequence is CASSVLAGGYNEQFF. The CDR3 DNA reads as TGTGCCAGCAGCGTCCTAGCGGGGGGCTACAATGAGCAGTTCTTC.

The V and J genes are TRBV30 and TRBJ2-5, with 7 bases that match TRBD2. The junction had 14 bases not matched to a gene; V was cut back by 3 bases and J by 4 bases. The V gene's germline CDR1 is GTSNPN and CDR2 SVGIG (reference sequence). This CDR3 spans 16 amino acids. The CDR3 DNA is TGTGCCTGGAGAAATAGGAAGGCGGGGGTTCGAGAGACCCAGTACTTC. Translating gives CAWRNRKAGVRETQYF.

The chain uses TRBV5-1 and TRBJ2-2, with D perhaps TRBD1 (6 bases). Germline-derived CDR1 and CDR2 are SGHRS and YFSETQ. The germline V and J ends were trimmed by 0 bases and 5 bases, with 11 bases remaining between them. This CDR3 has 15 amino acids. CDR3 region: CASSLDRAETGELFF. CDR3 nucleotide sequence: TGCGCCAGCAGCTTGGACAGGGCAGAGACCGGGGAGCTGTTTTTT. Full variable domain (remainder filled in from reference TRBV5-1 and TRBJ2-2): KAGVTQTPRYLIKTRGQQVTLSCSPISGHRSVSWYQQTPGQGLQFLFEYFSETQRNKGNFPGRFSGRQFSNSRSEMNVSTLELGDSALYLCASSLDRAETGELFFGEGSRLTVL.

The chain has TRBV29-1 and TRBJ2-5; D possibly corresponds to TRBD1 (5 bases). Trimming stripped 7 bases from V and 5 bases from J, with 11 bases between. The germline V gene has CDR1 SQVTM and CDR2 ANQGSEA. CDR3 length: 11 amino acids. CDR3 nucleotide sequence: TGCAGCGCCATCAAGGGGGAGACCCAGTACTTC. Amino acids: CSAIKGETQYF.

The chain uses TRBV4-1 and TRBJ1-3; D perhaps matches TRBD1 (6 bases). Germline-derived CDR1 and CDR2 are MGHRA and YSYEKL. The CDR3 covers 16 residues. V was clipped by 0 bases and J by 6 bases, with 15 bases between them. The CDR3 region is CASSQDFVRGLNTIYF. The DNA of the CDR3 is TGCGCCAGCAGCCAAGACTTCGTCAGGGGCCTAAACACCATATATTTT.

The sample holds a few counts of this clone. The V gene is TRBV30, the J gene TRBJ2-3, with D uncertain. Germline V gene sequence: CDR1 GTSNPN, CDR2 SVGIG (reference sequence). The CDR3 is 15 amino acids. Trimming left V 2 bases short and J 6 bases short, with 18 bases between. CDR3 region: CAWSPRPNVADTQYF. The DNA for the CDR3 is TGTGCCTGGAGTCCCCGACCTAACGTTGCGGATACGCAGTATTTT.